This T cell receptor beta chain was identified during a study of cytomegalovirus exposure and HLA in healthy donors (dated by TCRdb to 2016 to 2017). Describing the broader study: A later analysis indicated that the 120 validation repertoires were generated on the platform also employed for the roughly 730 repertoires of the first cohort. The study aimed to test whether cataloging public T cell receptors could reveal signatures of past pathogen exposure. A separate validation cohort of about 110 different subjects was used in addition to the approximately 610-subject first cohort. The study combined high-throughput TCR immunosequencing, statistical association of individual TCRs with disease status, and machine learning to predict cytomegalovirus infection status.

V is clipped by 7 bases and J by 0 bases, and the sequence between their germline boundaries is 16 bases long. The germline V gene supplies CDR1 SNHLY and CDR2 FYNNEI. Its CDR3 holds 16 amino acids, cysteine through phenylalanine. The read is trimmed to its CDR3 DNA, 48 bases read in frame from base 1. Remarks on this clone: No cognate antigen has been identified for it. No base qualities exist here, and no much larger clone lies one base off it.

Library preparation used the immunoSEQ multiplex PCR assay. Per the original workflow: A statistical classification framework was developed to diagnose cytomegalovirus status using the catalog of TCR beta chain sequences. TCRdb obtained this table from immuneACCESS and retained in-frame rearrangements with V and J assigned. These tables miss some clones; where compared with another copy, unresolved V genes account for less than half of the shortfall, and the remainder is unexplained. V, J and clone size are those of that table, while D and trimming were read from the DNA. The sample table holds about 180,000 clones, of which approximately 89% were seen once. The ten largest clones represent 2% to 3% of the sample. Broad study findings and their caveats: It was suggested by the authors that the approach could potentially be generalized to other disease states and immunological phenotypes. A total of roughly 160 TCR beta chains were listed by the study as associated with cytomegalovirus. Cytomegalovirus status was reported to be diagnosed by the classifier with high specificity and sensitivity in both the original and validation cohorts. In a later analysis, TCRs clustered in the first cohort were found to also tend to co-occur in the 100 to 150 validation repertoires, with approximately 94% of cluster scores above 0. In vitro tests confirmed that a few of the cytomegalovirus-associated TCR beta chains recognize cytomegalovirus antigens. A later analysis had no HLA typing for the validation cohort, so co-occurrence there was scored across all 130 or so repertoires. Most TCR sequences were seen in very few donors, while some public TCRs were found in many individuals.

Separate from the roughly 650-subject first cohort, the validation cohort of roughly 130 subjects was the group to which the donors belonged. This clonotype was sampled from a young man in good health and CMV-seropositive. The rearranged chain carries TRBV2 and TRBJ2-4; the D gene is unclear. The sample was PBMCs. The DNA sequence follows: TGTGCCAGCAACTACGGCTCCGCGCTAGCCAAAAACATTCAGTACTTC. Its protein product is CASNYGSALAKNIQYF.